At least ten counts were recorded for the clone carrying this T cell receptor (beta chain). Its target is not known. RNA transcripts served as the template for amplifying TCR beta CDR3 regions. A set of HTBI primers served as the primers for a first-round RT-PCR of the TCR CDR3. TCRdb called the multiplex PCR reads again in MiXCR, with one record for every CDR3 protein. The repertoire holds a few hundred thousand distinct CDR3 sequences, with under 20% as singletons. Exclusion followed for patients with uncontrolled infection, other autoimmune disease, pregnancy or lactation. This sample is part of a study of T cells in Graves' hyperthyroidism and ophthalmopathy. Whole-study context: Staff took peripheral blood when the initial diagnosis was made, before any treatment began. The study's findings and limits: Ophthalmopathy, as predicted by the model, came a median roughly 6.3 months after the prediction.

This CDR3 contains 13 residues. Looked up from germline, CDR1 is SNHLY and CDR2 is FYNNEI. The V and J ends lost 10 bases and 9 bases, in that order; junction bases with no gene match: 10. This receptor was obtained from a man between 18 and 29 years old with Graves' ophthalmopathy. The source material was blood. The J gene is TRBJ1-5, the V gene TRBV2, with 9 bases lining up with TRBD1. The CDR3 spells CATKGQGVSPQHF. CDR3 bases: TGTGCCACCAAGGGACAGGGAGTTTCGCCCCAGCATTTT.